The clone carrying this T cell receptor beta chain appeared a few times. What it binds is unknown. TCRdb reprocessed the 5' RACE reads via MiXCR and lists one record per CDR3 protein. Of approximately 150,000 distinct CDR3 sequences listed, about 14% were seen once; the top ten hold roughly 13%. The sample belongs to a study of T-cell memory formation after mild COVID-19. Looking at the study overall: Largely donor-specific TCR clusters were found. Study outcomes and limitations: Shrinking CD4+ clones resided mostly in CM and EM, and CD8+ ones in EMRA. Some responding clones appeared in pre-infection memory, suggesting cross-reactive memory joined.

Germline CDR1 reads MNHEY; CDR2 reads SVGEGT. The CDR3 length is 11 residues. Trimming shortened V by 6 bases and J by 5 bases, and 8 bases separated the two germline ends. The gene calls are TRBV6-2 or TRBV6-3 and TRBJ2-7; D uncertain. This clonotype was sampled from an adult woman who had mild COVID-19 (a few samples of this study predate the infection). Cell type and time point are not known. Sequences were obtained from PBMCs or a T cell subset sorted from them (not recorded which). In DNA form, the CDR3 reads TGTGCCAGCAGCCTCCCCGACGAGCAGTACTTC. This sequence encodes CASSLPDEQYF.